These 3 T cell receptor beta chains share one sample of origin, sequenced in a study of cytomegalovirus exposure and HLA in healthy donors. Primers for the PCR totalled 60 Vbeta and 13 Jbeta. Assay used: immunoSEQ multiplex PCR; TCRdb lists only in-frame clones, some missing. The table has about 100,000 clones, about 79% seen once. The specimen sequenced was PBMCs. The receptors were sampled from a woman aged 18 to 35 in good health and CMV-seronegative.

CDR3 sequence reads: CASFRTSGTYEQYF. CDR3 DNA sequence: TGTGCCAGCTTCCGGACTAGCGGCACCTACGAGCAGTACTTC. This chain connects TRBV5-8 to TRBJ2-7; 10 nucleotides agree with TRBD2. Germline-derived CDR1 and CDR2 are SGHTS and YDEGEE. The V segment lost 7 bases and the J segment 2 bases; nucleotides outside the gene matches: 6. The CDR3 contains 14 residues.

The gene calls are TRBV29-1 and TRBJ2-1, with D possibly being TRBD2 (5 bases). This CDR3 is built from 13 residues. Trimming shortened V by 2 bases and J by 8 bases, and 13 bases separated the two germline ends. Germline loops: CDR1 SQVTM, CDR2 ANQGSEA. CDR3 region: CSVESGLRYEQFF. CDR3 sequence (DNA): TGCAGCGTTGAAAGCGGCCTGAGGTATGAGCAGTTCTTC.

The CDR3 sequence is CASSEATTSTDTQYF. The CDR3, as DNA: TGTGCCAGCAGCGAGGCTACTACTAGCACAGATACGCAGTATTTT. The rearrangement links TRBV9 to TRBJ2-3; D unresolved. Per the germline V gene, CDR1 is SGDLS and CDR2 is YYNGEE. Trimming pared 3 bases from V and 0 bases from J, leaving 11 bases between. The CDR3 length is 15 residues. Complete variable domain (other parts from reference TRBV9 and TRBJ2-3): DSGVTQTPKHLITATGQRVTLRCSPRSGDLSVYWYQQSLDQGLQFLIQYYNGEERAKGNILERFSAQQFPDLHSELNLSSLELGDSALYFCASSEATTSTDTQYFGPGTRLTVL.